Listed below are T cell receptor beta chains from one sample, sequenced in a study of blood T cell repertoires in COVID-19. Sequencing used immunoSEQ multiplex PCR; TCRdb keeps in-frame clones, though not all of them. The repertoire holds roughly 290,000 clones, roughly 85% seen once, with about 6% in the top ten. Material for sequencing was PBMCs or T cells enriched from blood (not recorded which). The receptors shown here come from a woman in her thirties or forties who had recovered from COVID-19. Both conserved end residues are part of each CDR3. The D gene is left open where the match is weak. Where a row states a size, it is once, few, many or the class of an expanded clone; other rows omit it.

clone size	D gene	V gene	J gene	CDR3 protein	CDR3 DNA
NA	NA	TRBV5-1	TRBJ2-5	CASRTAQETQYF	TGCGCCAGCCGGACAGCCCAAGAGACCCAGTACTTC
NA	TRBD2	TRBV19	TRBJ2-3	CASSNVGLREGGTDTQYF	TGTGCCAGTAGTAATGTCGGTCTGCGGGAGGGAGGCACAGATACGCAGTATTTT
NA	NA	TRBV5-8	TRBJ1-1	CASSLEGLSLGAFF	TGTGCCAGCAGCTTAGAGGGTCTTTCTCTGGGCGCTTTCTTT
NA	NA	TRBV28	TRBJ2-5	CASSPMPRAETQYF	TGTGCCAGCAGTCCCATGCCCCGAGCGGAGACCCAGTACTTC
NA	TRBD1	TRBV18	TRBJ1-5	CASSPPTGVGGNQPQHF	TGTGCCAGCTCACCACCTACAGGGGTGGGGGGCAATCAGCCCCAGCATTTT
NA	TRBD2	TRBV30	TRBJ2-3	CAWSVVGGADTQYF	TGTGCCTGGAGTGTGGTGGGAGGGGCAGATACGCAGTATTTT
NA	TRBD2	TRBV24-1	TRBJ2-1	CATSDRTSRSSYNEQFF	TGTGCCACCAGTGATCGGACTAGCCGGAGCTCCTACAATGAGCAGTTCTTC
NA	TRBD1	TRBV18	TRBJ1-5	CASSPGQVRDQPQHF	TGTGCCAGCTCACCCGGACAGGTCAGGGATCAGCCCCAGCATTTT
NA	NA	TRBV9	TRBJ2-1	CASSATPYSGNEQFF	TGTGCCAGCAGCGCAACCCCCTATAGCGGCAATGAGCAGTTCTTC
NA	NA	TRBV7-9	TRBJ2-7	CASSQKSVGGVEQYF	TGTGCCAGCAGCCAAAAGTCGGTGGGAGGCGTCGAGCAGTACTTC
NA	NA	TRBV11-1	TRBJ1-1	CASSSQGNTEAFF	TGTGCCAGCAGCTCGCAGGGGAACACTGAAGCTTTCTTT
few	NA	TRBV27	TRBJ2-7	CASSRQAWYEQYF	TGTGCCAGCAGTCGCCAGGCGTGGTACGAGCAGTACTTC
once	TRBD2	TRBV5-4	TRBJ2-7	CASSAGEAYEQYF	TGTGCCAGCAGCGCGGGGGAGGCCTACGAGCAGTACTTC
NA	TRBD2	TRBV3-1/TRBV3-2	TRBJ2-3	CASSPLAGGDTQYF	TGTGCCAGCAGCCCACTAGCGGGAGGGGATACGCAGTATTTT
NA	NA	TRBV6-5	TRBJ1-6	CASSFQTVYNSPLHF	TGTGCCAGCAGTTTCCAGACAGTCTATAATTCACCCCTCCACTTT
NA	NA	TRBV30	TRBJ1-5	CAWGPPAGQPQHF	TGTGCCTGGGGCCCCCCTGCAGGTCAGCCCCAGCATTTT